These 11 T cell receptor beta chains came from one sample sequenced in a study of blood T cell repertoires in COVID-19. Measured with immunoSEQ multiplex PCR; TCRdb has only the in-frame clones, and not every one. The table shows around 100,000 clones, with around 83% occurring only once. The sample consisted of peripheral blood. The receptors stem from a man between 40 and 49 years old with acute or convalescent COVID-19.

This chain links TRBV19 with TRBJ2-4; TRBD2 might be the D (6 bases). Germline CDR1 LNHDA, CDR2 SQIVND (reference sequence). The CDR3 is made up of 15 amino acids. V lost 6 bases and J lost 2, with 14 bases in between. The CDR3 sequence is CASSNEGGPKNIQYF. CDR3 bases: TGTGCCAGTAGCAACGAGGGAGGTCCCAAAAACATTCAGTACTTC.

The chain carries TRBV2 and TRBJ1-4, with D possibly matching TRBD1 (5 bases). The CDR3 covers 16 residues. The V gene lost 6 bases and the J gene lost 3 bases, with 17 bases spanning the gap. Germline V gives CDR1 SNHLY, CDR2 FYNNEI. The CDR3, as DNA: TGTGCCAGCAGCGCAATGGGGGGTTTAGCTAATGAAAAACTGTTTTTT. Residues: CASSAMGGLANEKLFF. The full variable domain, in which reference TRBV2 and TRBJ1-4 provide the parts outside the CDR3, is EPEVTQTPSHQVTQMGQEVILRCVPISNHLYFYWYRQILGQKVEFLVSFYNNEISEKSEIFDDQFSVERPDGSNFTLKIRSTKLEDSAMYFCASSAMGGLANEKLFFGSGTQLSVL.

The rearrangement joins TRBV5-1 to TRBJ1-1; possibly TRBD1 for D (5 bases). The CDR3 runs 15 residues. Trimming stripped 4 bases from V and 3 bases from J, with 16 bases between. From germline, CDR1 is SGHRS and CDR2 YFSETQ. The chain's CDR3 is CASSLLGGGDTEAFF. The CDR3 region has the DNA TGCGCCAGCAGCCTACTTGGAGGAGGGGACACTGAAGCTTTCTTT.

V is TRBV9 and J is TRBJ1-1, with 8 bases that match TRBD1. This CDR3 has 14 residues. Trimming removed 3 bases from V and 2 bases from J; junction bases left unmatched: 3. Germline CDR1 reads SGDLS; CDR2 reads YYNGEE. The CDR3 sequence is CASSAGTGNTEAFF. As DNA, the CDR3 is TGTGCCAGCAGCGCCGGGACAGGTAACACTGAAGCTTTCTTT.

This rearrangement joins TRBV12-3 or TRBV12-4 to TRBJ1-2; D is perhaps TRBD1 (6 bases). Trimming took 6 bases from V and 5 from J, leaving 13 bases between them. This CDR3 is 13 amino acids long. This CDR3 is CASRQGLGYGYTF. The CDR3 region has the DNA TGTGCCAGCAGACAGGGTCTCGGGTATGGCTACACCTTC.

The chain uses TRBV5-1 and TRBJ2-3, with 9 nucleotides matching TRBD2. The CDR3 loop spans 16 amino acids. Germline V gene sequence: CDR1 SGHRS, CDR2 YFSETQ. V was clipped by 3 bases and J by 5 bases; unmatched bases: 10. The DNA of the CDR3 is TGCGCCAGCAGCTGGGGACTAGCCGGTCCCCAAGATACGCAGTATTTT. Translation gives CASSWGLAGPQDTQYF. Full variable domain (outside the CDR3, taken from reference TRBV5-1 and TRBJ2-3): KAGVTQTPRYLIKTRGQQVTLSCSPISGHRSVSWYQQTPGQGLQFLFEYFSETQRNKGNFPGRFSGRQFSNSRSEMNVSTLELGDSALYLCASSWGLAGPQDTQYFGPGTRLTVL.

The CDR3 DNA sequence: TGCGCCAGCAGCTTGGGCCATACAATCGGGGAGCTGTTTTTT. Residues: CASSLGHTIGELFF. The genes are TRBV5-1 and TRBJ2-2; D gene uncertain. The germline gives CDR1 SGHRS, CDR2 YFSETQ. The CDR3 is 14 amino acids. The germline V and J ends were trimmed by 0 bases and 7 bases, with 10 bases remaining between them.

The rearrangement joins TRBV5-1 to TRBJ2-2; 9 positions match TRBD1. Germline V gives CDR1 SGHRS, CDR2 YFSETQ. The CDR3 consists of 16 residues. The trim removed 3 bases at V and 5 bases at J, leaving 8 bases unmatched. CDR3 nucleotides: TGCGCCAGCAGCTATGGGGACAGGGCCGTTACCGGGGAGCTGTTTTTT. Its translation: CASSYGDRAVTGELFF.

A remark on this clone: With a much larger clone just one base away, this may be a read error. The rearrangement uses TRBV5-1 and TRBJ1-2; TRBD1 is a possible D gene (5 bases). CDR1 and CDR2 (germline): SGHRS, YFSETQ. CDR3 length equals 11 residues. CDR3 in amino acids: CVSSGRGGYTF. The CDR3 bases are TGCGTCAGCAGCGGTAGGGGTGGCTACACCTTC.

This clone has only a few counts. The chain is built from TRBV12-5 and TRBJ1-1; D gene uncertain. Trimming took 2 bases from V and 11 from J, leaving 9 bases between them. CDR3 size: 11 residues. Germline-derived CDR1 and CDR2 are LGHNT and FRNRAP. This CDR3 is CASGLRGDAFF. The CDR3, as DNA: TGTGCTAGTGGTTTGAGAGGTGACGCTTTCTTT.

Here the CDR3 reads CASSVADRPTGNTIYF. The CDR3 DNA reads TGTGCCAGCAGCGTAGCTGACAGGCCTACTGGAAACACCATATATTTT. The chain links TRBV9 to TRBJ1-3; weak D call: TRBD1 (6 bases). Germline assignment: CDR1 SGDLS and CDR2 YYNGEE. Trimming removed 0 bases at V and 2 bases at J, with 12 bases between. The CDR3 length is 16 residues.